Listed below are T cell receptor beta chains from one sample, sequenced in a study of blood T cell repertoires in COVID-19. The protocol was immunoSEQ multiplex PCR, while the TCRdb copy is restricted to in-frame clones and leaves out a portion. This repertoire shows over 400,000 clones, 70% to 90% found once; its top ten account for around 1.4%. The sample comprised peripheral blood. The receptors were gathered from a woman in her 30s with active or convalescent COVID-19. CDR3s leave out the opening cysteine and the closing phenylalanine or tryptophan.

>TRBV7-6|TRBJ1-1
ASSLGAAANTEAF
>TRBV21-1|TRBJ2-4
APMPAGARKNIQY
>TRBV4-1|TRBJ1-4
ASSQGRGGEKLF
>TRBV27|TRBJ1-6
ASAAGTAYNSPLH
>TRBV27|TRBJ1-4
ASSSQGQDEKLF
>TRBV24-1|TRBJ2-3
ATRGLAGSSQY
>TRBV11-2|TRBJ2-1
ASSLELAPYNEQF
>TRBV18|TRBJ2-5
ASSPRDSGEPY
>TRBV18|TRBJ1-5
ASSPQGVGNQPQH
>TRBV30|TRBJ2-7
AWSVDRGYEQY
>TRBV9|TRBJ2-1
ASSADLSSYNEQF
>TRBV29-1|TRBJ1-2
SVHGSVYGYT
>TRBV27|TRBJ1-1
ASSRTGVSAEAF
>TRBV11-2|TRBJ1-1
ASSLRDRFLNTEAF
>TRBV19|TRBJ2-2
ASSSRQANTGELF
>TRBV29-1|TRBJ1-1
SVDRAIDYTEAF
>TRBV3-1/TRBV3-2|TRBJ2-2
ASSQDPLAGVRTGELF
>TRBV7-2|TRBJ2-3
ASSLMASGSVGDTQY
>TRBV5-6|TRBJ1-4
ASRSQDRELEKLF
>TRBV6-5|TRBJ2-7
ASRGTGLEEQY